The 25 T cell receptor beta chains below all came from one sample that was sequenced in a study of blood T cell repertoires in COVID-19. Assay used: immunoSEQ multiplex PCR; TCRdb lists only in-frame clones, some missing. The sample shows fewer than 350,000 clones, around 87% of them seen only once. Sequenced sample: peripheral blood. Receptor source: a woman between 45 and 65 years old who had recovered from COVID-19.

The rearrangement joins TRBV27 to TRBJ1-1; no clear D. Trimming shortened V by 6 bases and J by 5 bases, and 16 bases separated the two germline ends. Germline CDR1 is MNHEY and CDR2 is SMNVEV (reference sequence). The CDR3 length is 14 residues. CDR3 sequence reads: CASREYGLYTEAFF. The DNA of the CDR3 is TGTGCCAGCAGAGAGTACGGTTTGTATACTGAAGCTTTCTTT.

The chain combines TRBV7-2 with TRBJ1-6; a weak D match, TRBD1 (6 bases). The CDR3 is 16 residues long. V was shortened by 1 base and J by 6 bases, with 13 bases between the two germline ends. CDR1 and CDR2 (germline): SGHTA, FQGNSA. CDR3 sequence (DNA): TGTGCCAGCAGCTTAGTTCAAGGACAGATTAATTCACCCCTCCACTTT. This gives the protein CASSLVQGQINSPLHF.

The chain couples TRBV18 to TRBJ2-7; 8 nucleotides match TRBD1. J gave up 2 bases and V 4 bases, and 7 bases lay outside the gene matches. The CDR3 is 15 residues long. Germline CDR1 reads KGHSH; CDR2 reads LQKENI. The CDR3 sequence: CASSRTGTGTYEQYF. DNA of the CDR3: TGTGCCAGCTCACGTACCGGGACAGGAACCTACGAGCAGTACTTC.

CDR3 region: CATSDHRGDQPQHF. In DNA, the CDR3 is TGTGCCACCAGTGACCACAGGGGCGATCAGCCCCAGCATTTT. This rearrangement joins TRBV24-1 to TRBJ1-5; 7 positions agree with TRBD1. V lost 4 bases, J lost 5 bases, and 4 bases stayed unmatched. The CDR3 sequence is 14 residues long. The germline V gene encodes CDR1 KGHDR and CDR2 SFDVKD.

This clone has a handful of counts. This sample also contains other DNA sequences that code for the same CDR3. CDR3 sequence (DNA): TGTGCCAGCAGCGTGGCAGGGACGAACACCGGGGAGCTGTTTTTT. This encodes CASSVAGTNTGELFF. The chain joins TRBV9 to TRBJ2-2; D might be TRBD1 (5 bases). V was trimmed by 2 bases and J by 0 bases, leaving 8 bases between them. Per the germline V gene, CDR1 is SGDLS and CDR2 is YYNGEE. This CDR3 is 15 amino acids long. The whole variable domain, filled in from reference TRBV9 and TRBJ2-2, reads DSGVTQTPKHLITATGQRVTLRCSPRSGDLSVYWYQQSLDQGLQFLIQYYNGEERAKGNILERFSAQQFPDLHSELNLSSLELGDSALYFCASSVAGTNTGELFFGEGSRLTVL.

The CDR3 coding sequence is TGTGCCAGCAGTTTAGGGTTCTACGGGAATCAGCCCCAGCATTTT. Translation: CASSLGFYGNQPQHF. J is TRBJ1-5 and V is TRBV28, with no clear D. CDR3 length: 15 residues. Deletions cut 2 bases from V and 4 bases from J, with 12 bases between. The V gene's germline CDR1 is MDHEN and CDR2 SYDVKM.

The chain uses TRBV24-1 and TRBJ1-1, with D unresolved. Germline loops: CDR1 KGHDR, CDR2 SFDVKD. V shed 9 bases and J shed 7 bases, with 14 bases lying between them. The CDR3 runs 12 residues. The CDR3 DNA follows: TGTGCCACCCGTTCCTCCCGTTTTGAAGCTTTCTTT. Its protein product is CATRSSRFEAFF.

The rearrangement joins TRBV11-2 to TRBJ2-3, with TRBD2 identical over 7 bases. The CDR3 extends over 15 amino acids. Germline V gene lookup returns CDR1 SGHAT and CDR2 FQNNGV. Germline trimming cut 6 bases from V and 6 bases from J; bases unmatched to any gene: 12. The CDR3 coding sequence is TGTGCCAGCAGTTCGGGCGGGGGAATTCTCGATACGCAGTATTTT. Protein product: CASSSGGGILDTQYF.

This clone showed up just once. V gene TRBV3-1 (or the pseudogene TRBV3-2) combines with J gene TRBJ2-2, with 9 bases matching TRBD2. This CDR3 spans 15 amino acids. The germline V gene has CDR1 LGHDT and CDR2 YNNKEL (reference sequence). J lost 1 base, V lost 8 bases, and 5 bases had no gene match. This CDR3 is CASGTSGRNTGELFF. The CDR3 bases are TGTGCCAGCGGAACTAGCGGGCGGAACACCGGGGAGCTGTTTTTT.

The chain carries TRBV5-8 and TRBJ1-1; tentative D call: TRBD1 (6 bases). The CDR3 has 14 amino acids. Germline V gene data show CDR1 as SGHTS and CDR2 as YDEGEE. Trimming stripped 3 bases from V and 4 bases from J, with 13 bases between. The chain's CDR3 is CASSWREGGTEAFF. CDR3 DNA sequence: TGTGCCAGCAGCTGGAGGGAGGGGGGCACTGAAGCTTTCTTT.

This chain joins TRBV7-6 and TRBJ1-2, with D perhaps TRBD1 (5 bases). The CDR3 sequence is 15 residues long. Trimming stripped 2 bases from V and 7 bases from J, with 17 bases between. Per the germline V gene, CDR1 is SGHVS and CDR2 is FNYEAQ. CDR3 region: CASSLWDGGVLGYTF. In DNA form, the CDR3 reads TGTGCCAGCAGCTTATGGGACGGGGGTGTTCTTGGCTACACCTTC.

The gene calls are TRBV3-1 (or the pseudogene TRBV3-2) and TRBJ2-7, with a tentative D call TRBD2 (5 bases). CDR3 length: 13 residues. In germline, CDR1 is LGHDT, CDR2 YNNKEL (reference sequence). Between the trimmed V and J ends, which lost 1 base and 6 bases, there was a span of 10 bases. The CDR3 sequence is CASSQGTAGEQYF. In nucleotides, the CDR3 is TGTGCCAGCAGCCAAGGGACCGCGGGCGAGCAGTACTTC.

J is TRBJ1-5 and V is TRBV5-8; TRBD1 matches at 7 bases. Unmatched junction bases numbered 12, after V lost 2 bases and J lost 1 base. The CDR3 covers 18 residues. From germline, CDR1 is SGHTS and CDR2 YDEGEE. CDR3: CASSFDPRQGSSNQPQHF. The CDR3 bases are TGTGCCAGCAGCTTCGACCCGCGACAGGGCTCAAGCAATCAGCCCCAGCATTTT.

This sequence joins TRBV10-3 and TRBJ1-1; TRBD1 is a possible D gene (5 bases). V gave up 5 bases and J gave up 0 bases, with 7 bases separating them. The CDR3 spans 13 residues. The germline V gene has CDR1 ENHRY and CDR2 SYGVKD. The CDR3 sequence: CAISTGLNTEAFF. DNA of the CDR3: TGTGCCATCAGTACAGGTTTGAACACTGAAGCTTTCTTT.

The V and J genes are TRBV11-2 and TRBJ1-2; 7 positions match TRBD1. Germline V gives CDR1 SGHAT, CDR2 FQNNGV. Trimming took 6 bases from V and 6 from J; bases not matched to a gene: 13. The CDR3 totals 15 residues. DNA of the CDR3: TGTGCCAGCAGAATCAGACAGGGAGCCACCGATGGCTACACCTTC. It yields the protein CASRIRQGATDGYTF.

This chain joins TRBV7-2 and TRBJ2-7; TRBD2 matches 11 bases. CDR1 SGHTA and CDR2 FQGNSA come from the germline V gene. The CDR3 covers 16 residues. Unmatched junction bases numbered 5, after V lost 2 bases and J lost 2 bases. The CDR3 region has the DNA TGTGCCAGCAGCTTAACGCCGACTAGCGGGACCTACGAGCAGTACTTC. Protein product: CASSLTPTSGTYEQYF.

This clone was picked up one time. This chain uses TRBV4-2 with TRBJ1-1; TRBD1 matches at 7 bases. The CDR3 length is 12 residues. Trimming at V came to 4 bases and at J to 11 bases, leaving 7 bases not matched to a gene. The germline CDR1 and CDR2 sequences are LGHNA and YNFKEQ. Written as DNA, the CDR3 is TGTGCCAGCAGCCCAGACAGGGTAGGGGCTTTCTTT. It encodes CASSPDRVGAFF.

J is TRBJ1-5 and V is TRBV28; D gene uncertain. CDR1 and CDR2 from the germline V gene are MDHEN and SYDVKM. V lost 11 bases to trimming and J lost 7 bases, with 18 bases between them. The CDR3 is 13 amino acids. The CDR3 reads CAAGLTLGQPQHF. CDR3 nucleotide sequence: TGTGCCGCAGGACTTACCTTGGGGCAGCCCCAGCATTTT.

The chain couples TRBV5-1 to TRBJ2-1; 10 bases fit TRBD2. The CDR3 has 14 residues. Germline V gene data show CDR1 as SGHRS and CDR2 as YFSETQ. The V segment lost 5 bases and the J segment 4 bases; nucleotides outside the gene matches: 3. The CDR3 spells CASRLAGVYNEQFF. Written as DNA, the CDR3 is TGCGCCAGCAGGCTAGCGGGAGTGTACAATGAGCAGTTCTTC. Full variable domain (rest looked up from reference TRBV5-1 and TRBJ2-1): KAGVTQTPRYLIKTRGQQVTLSCSPISGHRSVSWYQQTPGQGLQFLFEYFSETQRNKGNFPGRFSGRQFSNSRSEMNVSTLELGDSALYLCASRLAGVYNEQFFGPGTRLTVL.

The V gene is TRBV2, the J gene TRBJ1-1, with TRBD1 identical over 7 bases. The length of the CDR3 is 13 residues. CDR1 is SNHLY, CDR2 FYNNEI, per germline. V lost 6 bases, J lost 1 base, and 2 bases stayed unmatched. The CDR3 spells CASRDRPNTEAFF. The DNA of the CDR3 is TGTGCCAGCAGGGACAGGCCGAACACTGAAGCTTTCTTT.

This chain joins TRBV10-3 and TRBJ2-2, with D maybe TRBD2 (6 bases). This CDR3 region has 13 residues. Germline V gene data show CDR1 as ENHRY and CDR2 as SYGVKD. The V and J ends lost 8 bases and 7 bases respectively, with 14 bases between them. The CDR3 loop is CAIGTGLDGELFF. The CDR3 coding sequence is TGTGCCATCGGGACGGGACTCGACGGGGAGCTGTTTTTT.

The V call is TRBV12-3 or TRBV12-4, the J call TRBJ2-7; a possible D gene is TRBD1 (5 bases). The V and J ends lost 3 bases and 3 bases respectively, with 9 bases between them. The CDR3 consists of 13 residues. This CDR3 is CASSLHRSYEQYF. CDR3 coding DNA: TGTGCCAGCAGTTTGCACAGGAGCTACGAGCAGTACTTC.

The rearrangement links TRBV3-1 (or the pseudogene TRBV3-2) to TRBJ1-2, with D hard to call. The CDR3 sequence is 12 residues long. Germline assignment: CDR1 LGHDT and CDR2 YNNKEL (reference sequence). V was clipped by 3 bases and J by 2 bases, with 4 bases between them. CDR3 in amino acids: CASSQQNYGYTF. Written as DNA, the CDR3 is TGTGCCAGCAGCCAGCAGAACTATGGCTACACCTTC.

The genes are TRBV7-6 and TRBJ1-6; D remains unclear. Looked up from germline, CDR1 is SGHVS and CDR2 is FNYEAQ. The CDR3 totals 15 residues. With 5 bases removed from V and 6 bases from J, the gap between germline ends came to 14 bases. CDR3 nucleotides: TGTGCCAGCAGCCACTATGCGGAATTTAATTCACCCCTCCACTTT. Translation: CASSHYAEFNSPLHF. Using reference TRBV7-6 and TRBJ1-6 for the parts outside the CDR3, the full variable domain is GAGVSQSPRYKVTKRGQDVALRCDPISGHVSLYWYRQALGQGPEFLTYFNYEAQQDKSGLPNDRFSAERPEGSISTLTIQRTEQRDSAMYRCASSHYAEFNSPLHFGNGTRLTVT.

This rearrangement joins TRBV10-2 to TRBJ1-1, with TRBD1 identical over 11 bases. CDR3 length: 14 amino acids. Germline lookup yields CDR1 WSHSY and CDR2 SAAADI. J gave up 6 bases and V 7 bases, and 7 bases lay outside the gene matches. DNA for the CDR3: TGCGCCAGCAAAGCGCCGGGACAGGGGGCTGAAGCTTTCTTT. Amino acids: CASKAPGQGAEAFF.